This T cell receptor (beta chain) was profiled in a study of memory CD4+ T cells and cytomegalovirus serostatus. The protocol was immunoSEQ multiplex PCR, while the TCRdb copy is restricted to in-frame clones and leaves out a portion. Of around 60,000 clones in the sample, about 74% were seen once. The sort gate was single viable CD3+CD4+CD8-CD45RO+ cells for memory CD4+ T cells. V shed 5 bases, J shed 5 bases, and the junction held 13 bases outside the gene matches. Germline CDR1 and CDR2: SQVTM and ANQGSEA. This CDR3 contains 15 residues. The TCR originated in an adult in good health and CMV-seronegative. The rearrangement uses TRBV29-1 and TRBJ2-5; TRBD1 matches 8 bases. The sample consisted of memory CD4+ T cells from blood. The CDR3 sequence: CSVRDQQGVGETQYF. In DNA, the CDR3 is TGCAGCGTTCGAGACCAACAGGGGGTTGGGGAGACCCAGTACTTC.